A selection of T cell receptor beta chains follows, all from one sample in a study of low-dose radiotherapy and immunotherapy resistance in tumors. One entry per CDR3 protein results from TCRdb running MiXCR on the reads. The top ten clones hold less than 3% of a sample with approximately 90,000 distinct CDR3 sequences, around 17% of them seen once. This sample comprised PBMCs, obtained before treatment. The source is a male donor with prostate cancer. Each CDR3 is given with its conserved first and last residue. The D gene is left open where the match is weak. Clone size appears in some rows only: once, few, many, or a class for an expanded clone.

j_gene	d_gene	abundance	v_gene	CDR3nt	CDR3aa
TRBJ1-1	TRBD1	few	TRBV9	TGTGCCAGCAGCGTAGGCGCAGGGGGGAACACTGAAGCTTTCTTT	CASSVGAGGNTEAFF
TRBJ2-7	TRBD1	many	TRBV12-3/TRBV12-4	TGTGCCAGCAGCCTCAGGGGGTCCAGCTCCTACGAGCAGTACTTC	CASSLRGSSSYEQYF
TRBJ2-3	-	many	TRBV20-1	TGCAGTGCTAGACTATTCGGACCAAACACAGATACGCAGTATTTT	CSARLFGPNTDTQYF
TRBJ1-2	TRBD1	-	TRBV5-4	TGTGCCAGCAGCTTGGTTGGACAGGGGGCGGGCTACACCTTC	CASSLVGQGAGYTF
TRBJ2-3	-	many	TRBV2	TGTGCCAGCAGTTCGACAGGACCGCAGTATTTT	CASSSTGPQYF
TRBJ1-2	-	many	TRBV5-1	TGCGCCAGCAGCCAAGCAACAGGGATGGGAAGTGGCTACACCTTC	CASSQATGMGSGYTF
TRBJ2-1	-	-	TRBV29-1	TGCAGCGTTGAGGACAATGAGCAGTTCTTC	CSVEDNEQFF
TRBJ2-7	-	many	TRBV5-4	TGTGCCAGCAGGGGCGAGAAATACGAGCAGTACTTC	CASRGEKYEQYF
TRBJ2-3	-	few	TRBV20-1	TGCAGTGCTAGCGGTAGATGGGATACGCAGTATTTT	CSASGRWDTQYF
TRBJ1-1	-	many	TRBV14	TGTGCCAGCAGCCTAAGGCACGGCTACACTGAAGCTTTCTTT	CASSLRHGYTEAFF
TRBJ1-1	-	many	TRBV12-3/TRBV12-4	TGTGCCAGCAGCGACACGTACGGGGGGAACACTGAAGCTTTCTTT	CASSDTYGGNTEAFF
TRBJ2-1	-	many	TRBV20-1	TGCAGTGCTAGGAAGGTGGGGATCTACAATGAGCAGTTCTTC	CSARKVGIYNEQFF
TRBJ2-5	-	many	TRBV20-1	TGCAGTGCTAGCCCGACAGGAGACCAAGAGACCCAGTACTTC	CSASPTGDQETQYF
TRBJ2-1	-	-	TRBV5-1	TGCGCCAGCAGCGCCCCGGGACGGAATGAGCAGTTCTTC	CASSAPGRNEQFF
TRBJ1-1	TRBD1	many	TRBV12-3/TRBV12-4	TGTGCCAGCAGTCCCCCCACAGGGGCTGAAGCTTTCTTT	CASSPPTGAEAFF
TRBJ2-1	-	many	TRBV12-5	TGTGCTAGTGGTTCTACCAGGTCGGGGGTCCCGAATGAGCAGTTCTTC	CASGSTRSGVPNEQFF
TRBJ2-1	TRBD2	many	TRBV6-2/TRBV6-3	TGTGCCAGCAGTTTCCGGACTAGCGGGGGCCTTTACAATGAGCAGTTCTTC	CASSFRTSGGLYNEQFF
TRBJ1-5	-	many	TRBV30	TGTGCCTGGAGTCGGCAGCGTGATCAGCCCCAGCATTTT	CAWSRQRDQPQHF
TRBJ1-2	TRBD1	many	TRBV27	TGTGCCAGCAGTGCCCACAGGGGGCGCGAATATGGCTACACCTTC	CASSAHRGREYGYTF
TRBJ1-4	-	-	TRBV7-9	TGTGCCAGCAGCTTAACGGGTGTTTTTAATGAAAAACTGTTTTTT	CASSLTGVFNEKLFF
TRBJ2-1	-	many	TRBV7-9	TGTGCCAGCAGACACCAGGGTATTGATGAGCAGTTCTTC	CASRHQGIDEQFF
TRBJ2-5	-	many	TRBV29-1	TGCAGCGTTGACTCTGGGTTCCAGTACTTC	CSVDSGFQYF
TRBJ1-4	TRBD1	many	TRBV10-3	TGTGCCAGCGCCCGGGACAGGGGTGAAAAACTGTTTTTT	CASARDRGEKLFF
TRBJ2-2	TRBD1	many	TRBV7-2	TGTGCCAGCACTTTCATAGGACAGGGGATCCTGACCGGGGAGCTGTTTTTT	CASTFIGQGILTGELFF
TRBJ2-3	-	many	TRBV10-2	TGCGCCAGCAGCGACCGGGGGTCCACTACAGATACGCAGTATTTT	CASSDRGSTTDTQYF
TRBJ1-4	-	many	TRBV2	TGTGCCAGCAGTGAAGCGCAAGCTGCGGGTGAAAAACTGTTTTTT	CASSEAQAAGEKLFF
TRBJ1-2	-	once	TRBV4-3	TGCGCCAGCAGCCAAACAACAGGGAACTATGGCTACACCTTC	CASSQTTGNYGYTF
TRBJ2-1	TRBD2	many	TRBV6-5	TGTGCCAGCACCCCGGGGGGCAATGAGCAGTTCTTC	CASTPGGNEQFF
TRBJ2-2	-	many	TRBV2	TGTGCCAGCAGTTGGGGTGGGCTTAACACCGGGGAGCTGTTTTTT	CASSWGGLNTGELFF
TRBJ1-1	-	-	TRBV13	TGTGCCAGCAGCTTACTGACATACTCCGGGGGAATGATGAACACTGAAGCTTTCTTT	CASSLLTYSGGMMNTEAFF
TRBJ1-2	-	many	TRBV29-1	TGCAGCGTTAAGGGGGAGGACTATGGCTACACCTTC	CSVKGEDYGYTF
TRBJ2-7	-	many	TRBV5-1	TGCGCCAGCAGCTTGCTCCACGGAGGGGGCTCCTACGAGCAGTACTTC	CASSLLHGGGSYEQYF